This is a list of T cell receptor beta chains from one sample in a study of T cell responses to AZD1222 COVID-19 vaccine. Generated by immunoSEQ multiplex PCR, the TCRdb table keeps only in-frame clones and is missing some. The sample holds about 150,000 clones, around 92% seen once. The specimen comprised peripheral blood, sampled 28 days after the second AZD1222 dose. The source of these receptors is an adult who received the AZD1222 COVID-19 vaccine. Both conserved end residues are part of each CDR3. The D gene is left open where the match is weak. Rows may omit the clone size; those that give it use once, few, many or a size class.

DNA: TGTGCCAGCAGCTTCTATAAGGGAACGACCTATAATTCACCCCTCCACTTT
CDR3: CASSFYKGTTYNSPLHF
D: -
J: TRBJ1-6
V: TRBV11-2
size: -

DNA: TGTGCCAGCAGTCAAATGACCAACACTGAAGCTTTCTTT
CDR3: CASSQMTNTEAFF
D: -
J: TRBJ1-1
V: TRBV7-3
size: -

DNA: TGTGCCAGCAGCCACCTCAAGGGGGGCAACTATGGCTACACCTTC
CDR3: CASSHLKGGNYGYTF
D: -
J: TRBJ1-2
V: TRBV5-4
size: -

DNA: TGTGCCAGCAGCGTCGGACTAGCGGTCTACTACGAGCAGTACTTC
CDR3: CASSVGLAVYYEQYF
D: TRBD2
J: TRBJ2-7
V: TRBV13
size: -

DNA: TGTGCCAGCTCACCGGGACTAGCGGGAGGGGGCTCCTACAATGAGCAGTTCTTC
CDR3: CASSPGLAGGGSYNEQFF
D: TRBD2
J: TRBJ2-1
V: TRBV18
size: -

DNA: TGTGCCAGCAGCTTAGATGGCGGCACCGGGGAGCTGTTTTTT
CDR3: CASSLDGGTGELFF
D: -
J: TRBJ2-2
V: TRBV11-3
size: -

DNA: TGTGCCTGGAGTGTAGGACAGAGCAATCAGCCCCAGCATTTT
CDR3: CAWSVGQSNQPQHF
D: -
J: TRBJ1-5
V: TRBV30
size: -

DNA: TGTGCCAGCAGTTACTGGGAAGTTGGCGGGGAGCTGTTTTTT
CDR3: CASSYWEVGGELFF
D: -
J: TRBJ2-2
V: TRBV6-5
size: -

DNA: TGTGCCAGCAGCTCGAACATCGTCACCTACAATGAGCAGTTCTTC
CDR3: CASSSNIVTYNEQFF
D: -
J: TRBJ2-1
V: TRBV11-2
size: once

DNA: TGTGCCAGCAGCCCAGGACGGGACTACGAGCAGTACTTC
CDR3: CASSPGRDYEQYF
D: -
J: TRBJ2-7
V: TRBV11-2
size: -

DNA: TGTGCCAGCAGTCCCGGACTGGGAAGTAGCAATCAGCCCCAGCATTTT
CDR3: CASSPGLGSSNQPQHF
D: -
J: TRBJ1-5
V: TRBV28
size: -